This T cell receptor beta chain was obtained from a study of T cell responses to AZD1222 COVID-19 vaccine. Points from the study as a whole: Baseline antibody screening turned up just six or seven seropositive AZD1222 recipients. In a largely white British group with more females than males, clonal diversity was possibly underestimated. Nearly half of the spike-specific TCRs reportedly recognize variant regions that carry no mutations. Sampled repertoires all dated from after the peak T cell response.

TCRdb keeps only in-frame clones here, not all; method: immunoSEQ multiplex PCR. The table has approximately 100,000 clones, about 93% seen once. On this clone: Its antigen is not known.

The specimen was peripheral blood, collected on day 0 of AZD1222 vaccination. This sequence was found in an adult in good health.

In DNA, the CDR3 is TGTGCCAGCAGCTCCCTGGGTACCGGGGAGCTGTTTTTT. Its translation is CASSSLGTGELFF. The chain joins TRBV11-3 to TRBJ2-2; no firm D call. V lost 4 bases to trimming and J lost 5 bases, with 8 bases between them. This CDR3 contains 13 residues. Germline CDR1 and CDR2: SGHNT and YENEEA.